This TCR beta chain was identified in a study of CD8 T cells in ankylosing spondylitis. Notes on the study in general: Matched ankylosing spondylitis synovial fluid reportedly showed significant enrichment of disease-linked clones. In reactive arthritis synovial fluid and blood, some motif variants had been reported before. Disease-linked clones were found to be CD8+ and relatively rare in peripheral blood.

At least ten counts were recorded for this clonotype. As yet, its antigen is unknown. Generation of TCR beta libraries employed quantitative 5'-RACE incorporating molecular barcodes. MiXCR, run by TCRdb on the 5' RACE reads, gives a single entry per CDR3 protein. Of about 240,000 distinct CDR3 sequences in the sample, 7.5% to 9% were seen once. Germline V gives CDR1 SGHRS, CDR2 YFSETQ. The CDR3 totals 18 residues. V lost 2 bases to trimming and J lost 0 bases, with 15 bases between them. Sequences were obtained from blood, either unsorted or a sorted T cell fraction (not recorded which). The chain joins TRBV5-1 to TRBJ2-6, with D possibly matching TRBD2 (6 bases). The TCR sequence derives from a male donor with ankylosing spondylitis or in good health (not recorded which). The CDR3 region is CASSFRGSSFSGANVLTF. The CDR3 bases are TGCGCCAGCAGCTTCCGGGGGTCCTCCTTCTCTGGGGCCAACGTCCTGACTTTC.